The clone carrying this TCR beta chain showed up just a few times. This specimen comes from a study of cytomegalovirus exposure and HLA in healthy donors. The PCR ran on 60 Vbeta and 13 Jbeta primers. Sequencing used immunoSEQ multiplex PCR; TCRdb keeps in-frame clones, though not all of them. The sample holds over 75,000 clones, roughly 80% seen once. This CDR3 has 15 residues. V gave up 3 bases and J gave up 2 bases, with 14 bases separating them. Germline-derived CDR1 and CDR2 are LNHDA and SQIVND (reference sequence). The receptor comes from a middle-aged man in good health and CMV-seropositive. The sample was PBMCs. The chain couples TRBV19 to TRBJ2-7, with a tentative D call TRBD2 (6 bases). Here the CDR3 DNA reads TGTGCCAGTAGTATGAGACTAGTGGGGGCCTACGAGCAGTACTTC. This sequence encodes CASSMRLVGAYEQYF.